This T cell receptor beta chain was observed in a study of early stage breast cancer tumors (TCRdb year 2017). Looking at the study overall: Of the approximately 15 invasive breast tumors, 12 to 13 were found to be estrogen receptor-positive, progesterone receptor-positive and HER2-negative. About 70% of the 12 ER+/PR+/HER2- tumors were invasive ductal carcinomas, while the other four were invasive lobular carcinomas. On average, each sample had roughly 10-fold read coverage. A total of some 2.6 million templates, representing 1,097,674 unique clonotypes, were detected across all samples.

As a fraction of the sample, this clone is medium-sized (0.01 to 0.1%). Its antigen remains undetermined. No base quality values were provided; no much bigger clone lies one nucleotide off. Paper-wide results and their limitations: Repertoires from blood and normal breast were more alike than repertoires from blood and tumor, and in about 85% of the 16 patients, comparing each tissue with blood separated tumor from normal. Enriched TCRB sequences shared across patients were found to be mostly commonly generated sequences that were unlikely to play an important role in the tumor microenvironment. Because the cohort was small, analysis by tumor subtype was not possible. Tumors showed about 2.5-fold higher T cell density and higher clonality than adjacent normal breast tissue. Sequencing bulk genomic DNA from unsorted cells could not capture chain pairing or functional markers like CD4, CD8 and FOXP3.

Dicing about 17-50 mg of tumor tissue typically gave a DNA yield of more than 2.5 ug. The study profiled bulk TCR beta-chain repertoires in matched peripheral blood, tumor and adjacent normal breast tissue taken from over 15 patients with early-stage breast cancer. Following resection, visually identified tumor tissue was excised and transferred into prechilled RNAlater. Tumor tissue (about 19-55 mg) was diced and homogenized in RLTplus buffer with beta-mercaptoethanol and antifoaming agent using a TissueLyser II. The Qiagen AllPrep DNA/RNA Mini kit was used to extract genomic DNA. Each sample was amplified as two independent genomic DNA replicates: 0.45 to 0.5 ug for blood and 1.5 ug for tumor or normal breast. Following the manufacturer's instructions, the ImmunoSeq Intro kit was used to carry out TCRB sequencing on genomic DNA. For absolute quantification, the approximately 30-cycle multiplex PCR included proprietary primers along with spike-in control sequences. Single-end 150-bp reads were used to sequence an 87-bp fragment spanning the CDR3 and the flanking V and J genes. Seven samples, each with two replicates, were multiplexed per lane of an Illumina MiSeq using version 3.0 chemistry. Concerning the study's data processing: The vendor's proprietary pipeline handled the raw data processing, merging both replicates into a single result for each sample. A clonotype was defined as productive rearrangements that share the same V-gene family, CDR3 amino acid sequence and J-gene segment. Clonality was calculated as 1 minus the normalized Shannon entropy (Pielou evenness) of TCRB abundances. To estimate T cell density, the total number of templates was divided by the number of input cells, which was inferred from the amount of DNA input. Recon was used with default parameters to estimate total repertoire diversity and clonality. A clonotype counted as tumor-enriched if its abundance in tumor exceeded 0.1% and was at least 32-fold higher than its abundance in normal breast. TCRdb re-hosts the immuneACCESS table, in-frame sequences only. Its copies lack some clones; in the studies checked, an unresolved V gene accounts for under half of them, and the cause for the rest is not known. Clonal size and the V and J genes are those of that table, whereas D and trimming came from the DNA. For this sample the table gives 23,000 or so clones, of which roughly 64% were detected only once. The ten largest account for around 9.4% of the sample.

The sample consisted of breast tumor tissue. This clonotype was sampled from a person aged 55 to 75 with breast cancer.

The DNA is TGCGCCAGCAGCCCAGGGGACAGGGAGGAACAGCCCCAGCATTTT. It translates to CASSPGDREEQPQHF. The chain is assembled from TRBV4-3 and TRBJ1-5, and TRBD1 matches 9 of the central bases. The CDR3 numbers 15 residues from cysteine through phenylalanine. The kept DNA is CDR3 alone, 45 bases in frame from the first base. For this chain, trimming is 4 bases at the V end and 7 bases at the J end, and the number of junction bases without a gene match is 8. From a lookup of the germline V gene, CDR1 and CDR2 are LGHNA and YSLEER.